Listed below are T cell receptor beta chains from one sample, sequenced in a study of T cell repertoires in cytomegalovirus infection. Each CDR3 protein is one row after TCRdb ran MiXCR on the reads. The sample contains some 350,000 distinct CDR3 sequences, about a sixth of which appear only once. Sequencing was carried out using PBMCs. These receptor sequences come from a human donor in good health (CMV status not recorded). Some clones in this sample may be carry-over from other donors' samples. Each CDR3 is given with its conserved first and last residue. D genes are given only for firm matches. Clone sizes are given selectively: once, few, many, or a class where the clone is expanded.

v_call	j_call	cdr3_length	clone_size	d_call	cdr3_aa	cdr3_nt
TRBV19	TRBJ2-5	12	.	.	CASSMSGETQYF	TGTGCCAGTAGTATGTCGGGAGAGACCCAGTACTTC
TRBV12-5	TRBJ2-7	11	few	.	CASGQIYEQYF	TGTGCTAGTGGACAAATCTACGAGCAGTACTTC
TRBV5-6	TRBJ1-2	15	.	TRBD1	CASSQDRASNYGYTF	TGTGCCAGCAGCCAAGACAGGGCGTCTAACTATGGCTACACCTTC
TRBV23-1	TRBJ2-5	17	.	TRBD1	CASSQIEFRDRQETQYF	TGCGCCAGCAGTCAGATCGAATTCAGGGACAGACAAGAGACCCAGTACTTC
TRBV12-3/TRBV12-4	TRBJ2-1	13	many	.	CASRPSSYNEQFF	TGTGCCAGCAGGCCTAGCTCCTACAATGAGCAGTTCTTC
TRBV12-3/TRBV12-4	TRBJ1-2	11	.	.	CATFRVYGYTF	TGTGCCACCTTTAGGGTGTATGGCTACACCTTC
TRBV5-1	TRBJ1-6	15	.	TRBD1	CASSRQGGFNSPLHF	TGCGCCAGCAGCCGACAGGGTGGGTTCAATTCACCCCTCCACTTT
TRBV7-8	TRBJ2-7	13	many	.	CASRLDSSYEQYF	TGTGCCAGCAGACTGGACAGTTCCTACGAGCAGTACTTC
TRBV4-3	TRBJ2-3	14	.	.	CASSQRASTDTQYF	TGCGCCAGCAGCCAGCGGGCGAGCACAGATACGCAGTATTTT
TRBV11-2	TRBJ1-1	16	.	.	CASSSPIYRWDTEAFF	TGTGCCAGCAGCAGTCCAATCTACAGGTGGGACACTGAAGCTTTCTTT
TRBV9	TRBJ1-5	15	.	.	CASSTDPDFNQPQHF	TGTGCCAGCAGCACCGACCCAGATTTCAATCAGCCCCAGCATTTT
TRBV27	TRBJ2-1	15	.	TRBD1	CASSTRDRGYNEQFF	TGTGCCAGCAGTACCCGGGACAGGGGCTACAATGAGCAGTTCTTC
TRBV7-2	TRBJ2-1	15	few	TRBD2	CASSERGPTYNEQFF	TGTGCCAGCAGCGAGCGGGGGCCTACCTACAATGAGCAGTTCTTC
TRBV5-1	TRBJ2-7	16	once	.	CASSLSGAYGSYDQYF	TGCGCCAGCAGCTTGTCCGGGGCGTATGGCTCCTACGATCAGTACTTC
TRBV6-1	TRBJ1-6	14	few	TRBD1	CASSRDRAFSPLHF	TGTGCCAGCAGTCGGGACAGGGCATTCTCACCCCTCCACTTT
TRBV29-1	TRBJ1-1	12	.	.	CSESGRETEAFF	TGCAGCGAGTCGGGTAGGGAGACTGAAGCTTTCTTT
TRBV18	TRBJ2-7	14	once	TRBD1	CASSPTTGAYEQYF	TGTGCCAGCTCACCGACGACAGGGGCCTACGAGCAGTACTTC
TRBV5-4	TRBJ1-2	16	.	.	CASKPERQAHNYGYTF	TGTGCCAGCAAGCCCGAAAGACAGGCCCACAACTATGGCTACACCTTC
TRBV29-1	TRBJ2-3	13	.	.	CSVVVRVGDTQYF	TGCAGCGTTGTGGTGCGGGTCGGGGATACGCAGTATTTT
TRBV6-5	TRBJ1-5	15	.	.	CASSYSWGSNQPQHF	TGTGCCAGCAGTTACTCGTGGGGGAGCAATCAGCCCCAGCATTTT
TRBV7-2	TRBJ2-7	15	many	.	CASSLSDQGLSEQYF	TGTGCCAGCAGCTTATCCGACCAGGGCCTTTCCGAGCAGTACTTC
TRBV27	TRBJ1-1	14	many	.	CASMRSGGPTEAFF	TGTGCCAGTATGAGGAGTGGGGGCCCCACTGAAGCTTTCTTT
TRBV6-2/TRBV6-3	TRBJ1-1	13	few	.	CASSSTGRGKAFF	TGTGCCAGCAGTAGCACAGGGAGAGGTAAAGCTTTCTTT
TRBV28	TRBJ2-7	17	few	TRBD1	CASSRIAWTGDSYEQYF	TGTGCCAGCAGTCGTATTGCGTGGACAGGGGACTCCTACGAGCAGTACTTC
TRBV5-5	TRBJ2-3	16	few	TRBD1	CASSLRDRGLWDTQYF	TGTGCCAGCAGCCTCCGGGACAGGGGGCTGTGGGATACGCAGTATTTT
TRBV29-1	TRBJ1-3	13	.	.	CSVVVWQGNTIYF	TGCAGCGTTGTCGTGTGGCAGGGAAACACCATATATTTT
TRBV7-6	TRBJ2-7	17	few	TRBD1	CASSKIPGQVISYEQYF	TGTGCCAGCAGCAAAATTCCGGGACAGGTAATCTCCTACGAGCAGTACTTC
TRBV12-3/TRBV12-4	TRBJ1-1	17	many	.	CASSPHPGTGMNTEAFF	TGTGCCAGCAGTCCACACCCCGGGACGGGCATGAACACTGAAGCTTTCTTT
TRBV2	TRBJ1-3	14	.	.	CASGFLGSGNTIYF	TGTGCCAGCGGTTTCTTGGGCTCTGGAAACACCATATATTTT
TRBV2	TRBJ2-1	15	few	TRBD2	CASSLSGGGFNEQFF	TGTGCCAGCAGTCTAAGCGGGGGGGGCTTCAATGAGCAGTTCTTC